This T cell receptor beta chain was found in a study of shared clonotypes between healthy human individuals. The V end was cut by 9 bases, the J end by 1 base, with 23 bases between. Germline CDR1 and CDR2: SGHRS and YFSETQ. This CDR3 is built from 17 residues. Negatively enriched CD4+ T cells were divided by CD45RA into naive and memory. In the source study's methods: Filtering differed for immunoSEQ, which gave only junction sequences without quality scores. Some clones are missing from TCRdb's copy, which holds only in-frame ones; the method was immunoSEQ multiplex PCR. V, J and clone size derive from that table, while D and trimming were established from the DNA sequence. In the table there are roughly 2.5 million clones, roughly nine tenths of which are singletons.

The sample was naive CD4+ T cells sorted from blood. Subset defined: CD45RA+ positively selected. The chain carries TRBV5-1 and TRBJ1-5; maybe TRBD1 (6 bases). The TCR was taken from a man aged 18 to 30 in good health. Here the CDR3 DNA reads TGCGCCATCCACCTCTTGACGGGGGGCGGGAGCAATCAGCCCCAGCATTTT. Its translation: CAIHLLTGGGSNQPQHF. The whole variable domain, filled in from reference TRBV5-1 and TRBJ1-5, reads KAGVTQTPRYLIKTRGQQVTLSCSPISGHRSVSWYQQTPGQGLQFLFEYFSETQRNKGNFPGRFSGRQFSNSRSEMNVSTLELGDSALYLCAIHLLTGGGSNQPQHFGDGTRLSIL.